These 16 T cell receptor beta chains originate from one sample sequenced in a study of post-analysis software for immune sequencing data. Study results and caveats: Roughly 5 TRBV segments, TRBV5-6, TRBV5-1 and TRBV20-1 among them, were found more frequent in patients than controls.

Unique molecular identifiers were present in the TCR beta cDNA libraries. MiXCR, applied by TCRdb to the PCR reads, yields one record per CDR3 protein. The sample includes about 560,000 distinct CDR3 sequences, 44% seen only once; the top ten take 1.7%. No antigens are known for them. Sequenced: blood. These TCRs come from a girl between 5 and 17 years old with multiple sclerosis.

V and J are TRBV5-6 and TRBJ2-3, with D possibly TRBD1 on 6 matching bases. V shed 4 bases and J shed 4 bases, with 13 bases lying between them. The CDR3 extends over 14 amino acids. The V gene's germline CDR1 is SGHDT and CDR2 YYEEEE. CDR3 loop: CASSTRDNPDTQYF. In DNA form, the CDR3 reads TGTGCCAGCAGCACCCGGGACAACCCAGATACGCAGTATTTT.

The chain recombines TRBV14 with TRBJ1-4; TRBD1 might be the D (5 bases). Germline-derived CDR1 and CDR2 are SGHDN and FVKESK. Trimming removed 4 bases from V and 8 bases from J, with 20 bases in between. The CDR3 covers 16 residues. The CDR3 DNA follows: TGTGCCAGCAGCCTCTGGGGCCACAGTTATCGCGAAAAACTGTTTTTT. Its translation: CASSLWGHSYREKLFF. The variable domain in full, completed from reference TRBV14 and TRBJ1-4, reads EAGVTQFPSHSVIEKGQTVTLRCDPISGHDNLYWYRRVMGKEIKFLLHFVKESKQDESGMPNNRFLAERTGGTYSTLKVQPAELEDSGVYFCASSLWGHSYREKLFFGSGTQLSVL.

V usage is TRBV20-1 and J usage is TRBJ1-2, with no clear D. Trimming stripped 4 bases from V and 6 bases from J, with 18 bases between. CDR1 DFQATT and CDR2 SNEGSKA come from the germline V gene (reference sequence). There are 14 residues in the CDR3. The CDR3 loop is CSATQSGRGDGYTF. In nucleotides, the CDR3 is TGCAGTGCTACACAGTCGGGGAGAGGAGATGGCTACACCTTC.

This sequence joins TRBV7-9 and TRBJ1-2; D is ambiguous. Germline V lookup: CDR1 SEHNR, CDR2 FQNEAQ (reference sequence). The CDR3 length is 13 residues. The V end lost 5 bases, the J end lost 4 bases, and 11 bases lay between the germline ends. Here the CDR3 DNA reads TGTGCCAGCAGCCCGGGTGTCAGCTATGGCTACACCTTC. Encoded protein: CASSPGVSYGYTF.

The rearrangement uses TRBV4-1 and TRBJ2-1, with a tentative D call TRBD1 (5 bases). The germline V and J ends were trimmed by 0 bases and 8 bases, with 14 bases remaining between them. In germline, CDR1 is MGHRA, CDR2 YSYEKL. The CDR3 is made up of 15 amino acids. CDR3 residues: CASSQDRVRVDEQFF. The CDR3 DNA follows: TGCGCCAGCAGCCAAGATCGTGTCAGGGTGGATGAGCAGTTCTTC.

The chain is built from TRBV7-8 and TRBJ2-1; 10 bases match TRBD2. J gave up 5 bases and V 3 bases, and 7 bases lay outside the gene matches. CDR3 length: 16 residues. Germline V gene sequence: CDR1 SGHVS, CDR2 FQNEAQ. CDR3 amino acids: CASSFELAGLNNEQFF. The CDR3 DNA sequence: TGTGCCAGCAGCTTCGAACTAGCGGGATTAAACAATGAGCAGTTCTTC.

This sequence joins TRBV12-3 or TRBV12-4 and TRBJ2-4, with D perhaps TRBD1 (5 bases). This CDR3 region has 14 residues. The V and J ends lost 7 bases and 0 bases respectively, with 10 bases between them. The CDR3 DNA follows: TGTGCCAGCAAGACACAGGAAGCCAAAAACATTCAGTACTTC. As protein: CASKTQEAKNIQYF.

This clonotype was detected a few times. DNA for the CDR3: TGTGCCAGCAGTTTACCCCCTAACGGCTATGGCTACACCTTC. It translates to CASSLPPNGYGYTF. The chain couples TRBV12-3 or TRBV12-4 to TRBJ1-2, with no clear D. Trimming pared 2 bases from V and 4 bases from J, leaving 11 bases between. This CDR3 spans 14 amino acids.

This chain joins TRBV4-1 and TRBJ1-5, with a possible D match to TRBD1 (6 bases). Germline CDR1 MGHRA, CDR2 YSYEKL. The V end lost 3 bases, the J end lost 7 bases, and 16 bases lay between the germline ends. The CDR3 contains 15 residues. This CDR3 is CASSQNSQGRQPQHF. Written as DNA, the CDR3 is TGCGCCAGCAGCCAGAACTCACAGGGAAGGCAGCCCCAGCATTTT.

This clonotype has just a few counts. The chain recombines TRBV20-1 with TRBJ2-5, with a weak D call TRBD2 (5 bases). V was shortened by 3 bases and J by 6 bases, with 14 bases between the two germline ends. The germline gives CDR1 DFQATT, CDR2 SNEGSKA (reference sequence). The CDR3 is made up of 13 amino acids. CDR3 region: CSASVSSRKTQYF. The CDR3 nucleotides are TGCAGTGCTAGTGTGTCTAGCAGGAAGACCCAGTACTTC.

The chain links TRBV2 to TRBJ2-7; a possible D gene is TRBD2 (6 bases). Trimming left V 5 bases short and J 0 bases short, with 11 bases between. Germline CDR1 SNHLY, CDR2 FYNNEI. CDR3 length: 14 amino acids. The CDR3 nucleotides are TGTGCCAGCAGTACGACTAGACGCTCCTACGAGCAGTACTTC. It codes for CASSTTRRSYEQYF.

CDR3 amino acids: CASSLVSQWNNEQFF. The CDR3 DNA follows: TGCGCCAGCAGCTTGGTGTCGCAGTGGAACAATGAGCAGTTCTTC. The chain joins TRBV5-1 to TRBJ2-1; D ambiguous. Per germline, CDR1 SGHRS and CDR2 YFSETQ. Trimming left V 0 bases short and J 5 bases short, with 12 bases between. This CDR3 comprises 15 residues. Combining the CDR3 with reference TRBV5-1 and TRBJ2-1 gives the whole variable domain KAGVTQTPRYLIKTRGQQVTLSCSPISGHRSVSWYQQTPGQGLQFLFEYFSETQRNKGNFPGRFSGRQFSNSRSEMNVSTLELGDSALYLCASSLVSQWNNEQFFGPGTRLTVL.

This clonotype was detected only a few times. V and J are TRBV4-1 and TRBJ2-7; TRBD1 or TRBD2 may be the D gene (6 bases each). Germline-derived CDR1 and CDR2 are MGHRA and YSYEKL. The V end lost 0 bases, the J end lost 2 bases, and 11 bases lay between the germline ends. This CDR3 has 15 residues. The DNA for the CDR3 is TGCGCCAGCAGCCAAGATAGGGGGGACCCCTACGAGCAGTACTTC. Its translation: CASSQDRGDPYEQYF.

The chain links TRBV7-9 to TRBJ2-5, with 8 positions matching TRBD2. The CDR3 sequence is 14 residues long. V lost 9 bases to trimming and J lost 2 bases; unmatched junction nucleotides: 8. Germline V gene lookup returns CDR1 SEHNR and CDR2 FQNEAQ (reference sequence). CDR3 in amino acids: CASLLTSGQETQYF. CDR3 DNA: TGTGCCAGTCTCCTAACTAGCGGACAAGAGACCCAGTACTTC.

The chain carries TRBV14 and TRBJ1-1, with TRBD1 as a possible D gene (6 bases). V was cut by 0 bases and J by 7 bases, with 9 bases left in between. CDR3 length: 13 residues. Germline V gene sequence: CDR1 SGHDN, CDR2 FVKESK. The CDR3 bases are TGTGCCAGCAGCCAAGACAGGGGCGGTGAAGCTTTCTTT. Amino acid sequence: CASSQDRGGEAFF.

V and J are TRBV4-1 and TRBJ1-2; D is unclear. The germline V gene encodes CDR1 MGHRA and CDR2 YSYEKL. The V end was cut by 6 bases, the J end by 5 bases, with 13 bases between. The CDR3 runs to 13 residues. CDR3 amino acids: CASSQTDSYGYTF. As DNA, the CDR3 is TGCGCCAGCAGTCAAACAGATTCTTATGGCTACACCTTC.